This T cell receptor (beta chain) was profiled in a study of cytomegalovirus exposure and HLA in healthy donors. V was clipped by 5 bases and J by 5 bases, with 13 bases between them. The CDR3 consists of 14 residues. Germline V gene sequence: CDR1 MNHNY, CDR2 SVGAGI (reference sequence). Primers included in the PCR were 60 Vbeta and 13 Jbeta primers. Using immunoSEQ multiplex PCR, the repertoire was profiled, and TCRdb retains in-frame clones only, with some absent. There are about 120,000 clones in the sample; less than 80% occur only once, and 2.5% to 3.5% lies in the top ten. Study-wide results and caveats: A missense DCLRE1C variant was associated with V- and J-gene trimming of TCR beta chains in a later analysis, and an independent cohort replicated the association. Earlier findings revealed that most TCR beta V segments proved productive either about 87% or about 30% of the time. Versus the approximately 670-donor mean, an Asian-associated ancestry cluster reportedly showed fewer N-insertions in a later analysis. Common viral pathogens (according to a later analysis) appeared linked to several of the most significant clusters.

Details on this clone: Its antigen remains unknown.

The origin of this receptor is a woman in her forties or fifties in good health and CMV-seronegative. The sequenced material came from PBMCs. The chain employs TRBV6-6 and TRBJ1-5; a weak D match, TRBD1 (5 bases). The CDR3 DNA reads as TGTGCCAGCAGTGAGGTTCAGGGTGATCAGCCCCAGCATTTT. It is translated as CASSEVQGDQPQHF.